This note documents a single TCR beta chain sequence. Its antigen is still unknown. This entry is derived from a study of CD4+ T cells in melanoma. Assay: immunoSEQ multiplex PCR; the TCRdb copy retains only in-frame clones and omits some. The sample consists of approximately 110,000 clones, about 92% of them appearing once. Study results and caveats: A reported correlation linked neoantigen-specific CD4+ T cells to CD8+, macrophage and B cell function. Neoantigen-specific CD4+ T cells in melanoma reportedly had diverse differentiation states.

Germline assignment: CDR1 SNHLY and CDR2 FYNNEI. This CDR3 comprises 14 residues. J gave up 1 base and V 9 bases, and 8 bases lay outside the gene matches. The sample taken for sequencing was peripheral blood. This chain uses TRBV2 with TRBJ2-7; 8 nucleotides align to TRBD2. The clonotype was recovered from a human donor with melanoma. The CDR3 bases are TGTGCCAGTGTCCTAGCGGGTGCGTCCTACGAGCAGTACTTC. Encoded protein: CASVLAGASYEQYF.